The 18 T cell receptor beta chains in this list originate from one sample, sequenced in a study of OX40 agonist ivuxolimab in advanced cancers. The protocol was immunoSEQ multiplex PCR, while the TCRdb copy is restricted to in-frame clones and leaves out a portion. The sample carries fewer than 95,000 clones, more than 80% recorded once. The source material was CD4+ or CD8+ T cells sorted from blood, sampled in a trial of the OX40 agonist ivuxolimab. The receptors come from an adult with an advanced solid tumor such as melanoma, head and neck, liver or kidney cancer.

The V gene is TRBV19, the J gene TRBJ2-2; possible D gene TRBD2, 6 bases. The CDR3 runs to 15 residues. Trimming pared 6 bases from V and 4 bases from J, leaving 15 bases between. Germline lookup yields CDR1 LNHDA and CDR2 SQIVND (reference sequence). This CDR3 reads CASSTARRATGELFF. CDR3 sequence (DNA): TGTGCCAGTAGCACCGCAAGGAGGGCCACCGGGGAGCTGTTTTTT. Together with reference TRBV19 and TRBJ2-2, the CDR3 gives the full variable domain: DGGITQSPKYLFRKEGQNVTLSCEQNLNHDAMYWYRQDPGQGLRLIYYSQIVNDFQKGDIAEGYSVSREKKESFPLTVTSAQKNPTAFYLCASSTARRATGELFFGEGSRLTVL.

The gene calls are TRBV5-1 and TRBJ2-2; D gene unclear. The V gene lost 2 bases and the J gene lost 0 bases, with 8 bases spanning the gap. CDR1 SGHRS and CDR2 YFSETQ come from the germline V gene. The CDR3 length is 15 residues. The CDR3, as DNA: TGCGCCAGCAGCTTCGACATATCGAACACCGGGGAGCTGTTTTTT. Translation: CASSFDISNTGELFF. The whole variable domain, remainder taken from reference TRBV5-1 and TRBJ2-2, is KAGVTQTPRYLIKTRGQQVTLSCSPISGHRSVSWYQQTPGQGLQFLFEYFSETQRNKGNFPGRFSGRQFSNSRSEMNVSTLELGDSALYLCASSFDISNTGELFFGEGSRLTVL.

The CDR3 here is CASSIWSYSNQPQHF. CDR3 nucleotide sequence: TGTGCCAGTAGTATCTGGAGTTATAGCAATCAGCCCCAGCATTTT. This sequence joins TRBV19 and TRBJ1-5; D is undetermined. V was clipped by 3 bases and J by 0 bases, with 9 bases between them. This CDR3 contains 15 residues. The germline V gene encodes CDR1 LNHDA and CDR2 SQIVND (reference sequence).

In its sample, this clone was seen a few times. This CDR3 is also generated by other DNA sequences in the sample. The rearrangement links TRBV5-1 to TRBJ2-5; D possibly corresponds to TRBD1 (6 bases). V lost 0 bases to trimming and J lost 5 bases, with 11 bases between them. CDR1 is SGHRS and CDR2 is YFSETQ in the germline V gene. The CDR3 consists of 14 residues. The CDR3 sequence is CASSLAGQGETQYF. The CDR3 DNA reads as TGCGCCAGCAGCTTGGCGGGACAAGGGGAGACCCAGTACTTC.

This chain joins TRBV19 and TRBJ1-5, with D unclear. CDR1 LNHDA and CDR2 SQIVND come from the germline V gene (reference sequence). This CDR3 comprises 13 residues. Trimming cost V 5 bases and J 9 bases, with 14 bases left between them. CDR3 nucleotide sequence: TGTGCCAGTAGTTCCCCCTCCCGAGGGCCCCAGCATTTT. It specifies CASSSPSRGPQHF.

The V and J genes are TRBV21-1 and TRBJ2-4; whether TRBD1, the table's D call, matches the DNA was not checked. TRBV21-1 represents a pseudogene. The CDR3 loop spans 17 amino acids. DNA of the CDR3: TGTGCCAGCAGCAGCTCGACAGGTTTTGAGGCCAAAAACATTCAGTACTTC. It codes for CASSSSTGFEAKNIQYF.

The genes are TRBV13 and TRBJ1-4, with 9 bases aligning to TRBD1. The CDR3 has 15 residues. Trimming removed 5 bases from V and 7 bases from J; junction bases left unmatched: 8. Germline V gene data show CDR1 as PRHDT and CDR2 as FYEKMQ (reference sequence). CDR3 coding DNA: TGTGCCAGCAGCCGCGTTGGACAGGGGTTTGAAAAACTGTTTTTT. This codes for CASSRVGQGFEKLFF.

The chain links TRBV19 to TRBJ2-7; no definite D call. Germline V gene sequence: CDR1 LNHDA, CDR2 SQIVND (reference sequence). This CDR3 has 10 residues. The V end was cut by 9 bases, the J end by 1 base, with 4 bases between. CDR3 protein: CASGSYEQYF. CDR3 bases: TGTGCCAGCGGGTCCTACGAGCAGTACTTC. Full variable domain (missing parts from reference TRBV19 and TRBJ2-7): DGGITQSPKYLFRKEGQNVTLSCEQNLNHDAMYWYRQDPGQGLRLIYYSQIVNDFQKGDIAEGYSVSREKKESFPLTVTSAQKNPTAFYLCASGSYEQYFGPGTRLTVT.

This chain joins TRBV18 and TRBJ1-1; TRBD1 matches at 11 bases. This CDR3 spans 15 amino acids. Germline-derived CDR1 and CDR2 are KGHSH and LQKENI. J lost 4 bases, V lost 3 bases, and 4 bases had no gene match. CDR3 amino acids: CASSPDRGRVTEAFF. The CDR3 bases are TGTGCCAGCTCACCGGACAGGGGGCGCGTCACTGAAGCTTTCTTT.

The V and J genes are TRBV7-6 and TRBJ1-6; TRBD1 matches at 9 bases. CDR3 length equals 16 residues. The junction had 12 bases not matched to a gene; V was cut back by 5 bases and J by 10 bases. Germline V gene data show CDR1 as SGHVS and CDR2 as FNYEAQ. The CDR3 sequence: CASSPRDREVKSPLHF. The CDR3 DNA follows: TGTGCCAGCAGCCCCCGGGACAGGGAGGTAAAATCACCCCTCCACTTT.

The chain employs TRBV6-5 and TRBJ1-1, with D unresolved. CDR3 length: 14 amino acids. Germline values: CDR1 MNHEY, CDR2 SVGAGI. Between the trimmed V and J ends, which lost 3 bases and 5 bases, there was a span of 13 bases. The CDR3 bases are TGTGCCAGCAGTTATCTGGGGAATAGGACTGAAGCTTTCTTT. It translates to CASSYLGNRTEAFF.

The chain combines TRBV14 with TRBJ2-7; no reliable D call. CDR3 length: 11 amino acids. V lost 3 bases to trimming and J lost 4 bases, with 4 bases between them. Germline V gives CDR1 SGHDN, CDR2 FVKESK. The CDR3 nucleotides read TGTGCCAGCAGCCAGGGGTACGAGCAGTACTTC. Translated, it gives CASSQGYEQYF. The full variable domain, completed using reference TRBV14 and TRBJ2-7, is EAGVTQFPSHSVIEKGQTVTLRCDPISGHDNLYWYRRVMGKEIKFLLHFVKESKQDESGMPNNRFLAERTGGTYSTLKVQPAELEDSGVYFCASSQGYEQYFGPGTRLTVT.

In DNA form, the CDR3 reads TGCGCCAGCAGCCAAGATTTCCCCCTAGCGGGAGCCGAGACCCAGTACTTC. Amino acids: CASSQDFPLAGAETQYF. This chain uses TRBV4-1 with TRBJ2-5; 10 bases fit TRBD2. The J segment lost 5 bases and the V segment lost 0 bases, leaving 9 bases of the junction unmatched. CDR1 is MGHRA and CDR2 is YSYEKL in the germline V gene. The CDR3 spans 17 residues.

The J gene is TRBJ2-1, the V gene TRBV10-2; TRBD2 matches at 10 bases. The CDR3 is made up of 14 amino acids. CDR1 and CDR2 (germline): WSHSY, SAAADI. J was trimmed by 7 bases and V by 10 bases; bases with no gene match: 10. CDR3 sequence reads: CATRLAGDRNEQFF. The CDR3, as DNA: TGCGCCACCCGGCTAGCGGGAGATCGTAATGAGCAGTTCTTC.

V usage is TRBV5-1 and J usage is TRBJ2-1; 13 bases agree with TRBD2. The germline V gene encodes CDR1 SGHRS and CDR2 YFSETQ. V was clipped by 6 bases and J by 10 bases; unmatched bases: 7. The CDR3 is made up of 14 amino acids. Here the CDR3 DNA reads TGCGCCAGCATGCCCGGGACTAGCGGGATAGAGCAGTTCTTC. It specifies CASMPGTSGIEQFF. The full variable domain, in which reference TRBV5-1 and TRBJ2-1 provide the parts outside the CDR3, is KAGVTQTPRYLIKTRGQQVTLSCSPISGHRSVSWYQQTPGQGLQFLFEYFSETQRNKGNFPGRFSGRQFSNSRSEMNVSTLELGDSALYLCASMPGTSGIEQFFGPGTRLTVL.

V gene TRBV30 combines with J gene TRBJ1-5; tentative D call: TRBD1 (5 bases). Germline lookup yields CDR1 GTSNPN and CDR2 SVGIG (reference sequence). V lost 5 bases and J 0 bases, leaving 8 bases between the germline ends. There are 13 residues in the CDR3. DNA of the CDR3: TGTGCCTGGGGACAACATAGCAATCAGCCCCAGCATTTT. As protein: CAWGQHSNQPQHF.

The chain uses TRBV11-2 and TRBJ1-1, with 7 bases aligning to TRBD1. The germline gives CDR1 SGHAT, CDR2 FQNNGV. This CDR3 has 14 amino acids. Unmatched junction bases numbered 9, after V lost 6 bases and J lost 5 bases. The CDR3 here is CASSRGGRGTEAFF. In DNA, the CDR3 is TGTGCCAGCAGTAGGGGGGGCAGGGGGACTGAAGCTTTCTTT.

This clone was recorded once. V is TRBV13 and J is TRBJ2-7; TRBD2 agrees at 8 bases. V gave up 1 base and J gave up 2 bases; unmatched junction bases: 10. This CDR3 has 17 residues. Germline CDR1 is PRHDT and CDR2 is FYEKMQ (reference sequence). CDR3 protein: CASSLAPESGRTYEQYF. The CDR3 DNA sequence: TGTGCCAGCAGCTTAGCCCCCGAAAGCGGGAGAACCTACGAGCAGTACTTC.